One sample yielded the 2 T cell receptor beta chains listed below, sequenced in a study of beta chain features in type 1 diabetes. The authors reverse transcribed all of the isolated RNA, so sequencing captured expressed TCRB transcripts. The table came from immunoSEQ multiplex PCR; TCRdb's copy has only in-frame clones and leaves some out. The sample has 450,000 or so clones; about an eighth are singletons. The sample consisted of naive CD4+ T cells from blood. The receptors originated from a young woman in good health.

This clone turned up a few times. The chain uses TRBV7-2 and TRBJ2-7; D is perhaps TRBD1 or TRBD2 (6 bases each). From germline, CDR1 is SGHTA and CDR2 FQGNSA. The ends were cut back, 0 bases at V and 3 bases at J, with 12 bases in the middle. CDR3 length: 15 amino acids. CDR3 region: CASSLALRGHYEQYF. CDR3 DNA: TGTGCCAGCAGCTTAGCGCTCCGGGGGCACTACGAGCAGTACTTC.

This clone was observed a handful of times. CDR3 coding DNA: TGTGCCAGCAGTTTTTCGGCTACGCAGTATTTT. Its translation is CASSFSATQYF. J is TRBJ2-3 and V is TRBV28; D is unclear. CDR1 and CDR2 (germline): MDHEN, SYDVKM. V gave up 3 bases and J gave up 8 bases, with 6 bases separating them. This CDR3 comprises 11 residues.